One and the same sample provided the 28 T cell receptor beta chains below, sequenced in a study of T cell responses to AZD1222 COVID-19 vaccine. TCRdb's copy holds only in-frame clones and misses some; the assay was immunoSEQ multiplex PCR. The table lists roughly 80,000 clones, 75% to 90% of them singletons. The source was peripheral blood, collected 28 days after the second AZD1222 dose. These receptors came from an adult who received the AZD1222 COVID-19 vaccine.

The V gene is TRBV2, the J gene TRBJ2-1; D possibly corresponds to TRBD1 (5 bases). Trimming removed 1 base at V and 4 bases at J, with 5 bases between. This CDR3 contains 13 residues. CDR1 and CDR2 from the germline V gene are SNHLY and FYNNEI. The CDR3 region has the DNA TGTGCCAGCAGTGAAGGACAGTACAATGAGCAGTTCTTC. It specifies CASSEGQYNEQFF.

The chain employs TRBV3-1 (or the pseudogene TRBV3-2) and TRBJ1-4; 9 bases match TRBD1. Germline-derived CDR1 and CDR2 are LGHDT and YNNKEL (reference sequence). The V gene end was trimmed by 3 bases and the J gene end by 5 bases; junction bases not matched to a gene: 4. This CDR3 region has 15 residues. CDR3 loop: CASSQTGTGNEKLFF. Written as DNA, the CDR3 is TGTGCCAGCAGCCAGACCGGGACAGGGAATGAAAAACTGTTTTTT.

The rearrangement joins TRBV6-1 to TRBJ2-7; D perhaps matches TRBD1 (6 bases). CDR1 is MNHNS and CDR2 is SASEGT in the germline V gene. V was cut by 1 base and J by 3 bases, with 13 bases left in between. This CDR3 has 15 residues. The CDR3 protein is CASSEGATGIYEQYF. The CDR3 DNA is TGTGCCAGCAGTGAAGGGGCGACAGGCATCTACGAGCAGTACTTC.

This clone came up a few times. The chain combines TRBV9 with TRBJ1-1; D not certain. Germline CDR1 SGDLS, CDR2 YYNGEE. The CDR3 sequence is 15 residues long. Trimming cost V 0 bases and J 2 bases, with 11 bases left between them. CDR3 loop: CASSVGTTPNTEAFF. DNA of the CDR3: TGTGCCAGCAGCGTAGGAACGACACCTAACACTGAAGCTTTCTTT. The variable domain in full, with the rest retrieved from reference TRBV9 and TRBJ1-1, is DSGVTQTPKHLITATGQRVTLRCSPRSGDLSVYWYQQSLDQGLQFLIQYYNGEERAKGNILERFSAQQFPDLHSELNLSSLELGDSALYFCASSVGTTPNTEAFFGQGTRLTVV.

A single count supports this clone. This sequence joins TRBV9 and TRBJ2-7, with D unresolved. CDR1 is SGDLS and CDR2 is YYNGEE in the germline V gene. Between the trimmed V and J ends, which lost 1 base and 2 bases, there was a span of 7 bases. CDR3 length: 13 residues. CDR3 bases: TGTGCCAGCAGCGTATCAGGAGCCTACGAGCAGTACTTC. Its protein is CASSVSGAYEQYF.

This chain connects TRBV11-2 to TRBJ2-7; TRBD2 matches 7 bases. V was pared by 1 base and J by 4 bases, with 7 bases of the junction left unmatched. Germline loops: CDR1 SGHAT, CDR2 FQNNGV. This CDR3 region has 15 residues. CDR3 DNA sequence: TGTGCCAGCAGCTTAGGCGGGGGATTGGGGTACGAGCAGTACTTC. This gives the protein CASSLGGGLGYEQYF.

This sequence joins TRBV5-1 and TRBJ1-4; D not resolved. Looked up from germline, CDR1 is SGHRS and CDR2 is YFSETQ. The CDR3 has 15 residues. V was shortened by 4 bases and J by 3 bases, with 13 bases between the two germline ends. The DNA for the CDR3 is TGCGCCAGCAGCAGCTTGGCGGGGTCTAATGAAAAACTGTTTTTT. It translates to CASSSLAGSNEKLFF.

V usage is TRBV19 and J usage is TRBJ1-2; D remains unclear. The CDR3 is made up of 14 amino acids. V was clipped by 1 base and J by 4 bases, with 10 bases between them. CDR1 is LNHDA and CDR2 is SQIVND in the germline V gene (reference sequence). CDR3: CASSIGESRYGYTF. As DNA, the CDR3 is TGTGCCAGTAGTATAGGAGAGTCTCGCTATGGCTACACCTTC.

The CDR3 bases are TGTGCGACGGAAGGTAGCTCCTACGAGCAGTACTTC. This sequence encodes CATEGSSYEQYF. The chain recombines TRBV30 with TRBJ2-7; D gene unclear. The CDR3 is 12 residues long. Germline V lookup: CDR1 GTSNPN, CDR2 SVGIG (reference sequence). The full variable domain, in which reference TRBV30 and TRBJ2-7 provide the parts outside the CDR3, is SQTIHQWPATLVQPVGSPLSLECTVEGTSNPNLYWYRQAAGRGLQLLFYSVGIGQISSEVPQNLSASRPQDRQFILSSKKLLLSDSGFYLCATEGSSYEQYFGPGTRLTVT.

The rearrangement uses TRBV5-4 and TRBJ2-3; the match to TRBD2 covers 12 bases. In germline, CDR1 is SGHNT, CDR2 YYREEE (reference sequence). The V and J ends lost 6 bases and 6 bases, in that order; junction bases with no gene match: 11. The CDR3 totals 16 residues. CDR3 in amino acids: CASTLGTSGPGDTQYF. As DNA, the CDR3 is TGTGCCAGCACCCTAGGGACTAGCGGGCCCGGGGATACGCAGTATTTT.

The chain combines TRBV6-5 with TRBJ1-5; 7 bases agree with TRBD1. CDR3 size: 14 residues. The V gene end was trimmed by 6 bases and the J gene end by 2 bases; junction bases not matched to a gene: 4. CDR1 and CDR2 from the germline V gene are MNHEY and SVGAGI. CDR3 coding DNA: TGTGCCAGCAGGGGGGGGACAGGCAATCAGCCCCAGCATTTT. This sequence encodes CASRGGTGNQPQHF.

The chain is built from TRBV2 and TRBJ1-1; D not certain. In germline, CDR1 is SNHLY, CDR2 FYNNEI. Deletions cut 4 bases from V and 1 base from J, with 4 bases between. CDR3 length: 12 amino acids. The CDR3 sequence: CASSVGNTEAFF. The CDR3 nucleotides read TGTGCCAGCAGTGTCGGGAACACTGAAGCTTTCTTT.

The rearrangement links TRBV28 to TRBJ1-1, with TRBD1 identical over 8 bases. The CDR3 sequence is 15 residues long. V lost 6 bases and J lost 5; bases outside the gene matches: 11. Germline lookup yields CDR1 MDHEN and CDR2 SYDVKM. The CDR3 DNA follows: TGTGCCAGCAGCCCCCCGCGACAGGGGTATACTGAAGCTTTCTTT. Translation: CASSPPRQGYTEAFF.

This rearrangement joins TRBV7-2 to TRBJ1-5; D gene unclear. This CDR3 comprises 15 residues. Germline V gene lookup returns CDR1 SGHTA and CDR2 FQGNSA. Trimming cost V 2 bases and J 3 bases, with 11 bases left between them. CDR3 loop: CASSLLGSPNQPQHF. CDR3 coding DNA: TGTGCCAGCAGCTTATTGGGCAGCCCCAATCAGCCCCAGCATTTT.

The genes are TRBV4-1 and TRBJ1-6, with TRBD1 identical over 9 bases. There are 16 residues in the CDR3. The V gene's germline CDR1 is MGHRA and CDR2 YSYEKL. The J segment lost 9 bases and the V segment lost 2 bases, leaving 8 bases of the junction unmatched. This CDR3 reads CASSQFTGTGSSPLHF. CDR3 sequence (DNA): TGCGCCAGCAGCCAATTTACCGGGACAGGGTCTTCACCCCTCCACTTT.

The chain employs TRBV5-1 and TRBJ2-5, with 14 nucleotides matching TRBD2. Germline assignment: CDR1 SGHRS and CDR2 YFSETQ. The V segment lost 0 bases and the J segment 5 bases; nucleotides outside the gene matches: 6. The CDR3 runs to 17 residues. CDR3 bases: TGCGCCAGCAGCTTGGGGACTAGCGGGGGGCCATGGGAGACCCAGTACTTC. This gives the protein CASSLGTSGGPWETQYF.

V gene TRBV6-5 combines with J gene TRBJ2-4; 7 nucleotides align to TRBD1. This CDR3 is built from 13 residues. J was trimmed by 5 bases and V by 2 bases; bases with no gene match: 0. Per the germline V gene, CDR1 is MNHEY and CDR2 is SVGAGI. The CDR3 DNA is TGTGCCAGCAGTTACACAGGGGAAAACATTCAGTACTTC. Protein product: CASSYTGENIQYF.

The sample holds a few counts of this clone. The chain uses TRBV7-9 and TRBJ1-1, with 9 bases fitting TRBD1. The CDR3 totals 13 residues. Looked up from germline, CDR1 is SEHNR and CDR2 is FQNEAQ (reference sequence). V lost 7 bases and J lost 5; bases outside the gene matches: 5. The CDR3 here is CASNGQGRTEAFF. DNA for the CDR3: TGTGCCAGCAACGGACAGGGGCGGACTGAAGCTTTCTTT.

This clone was counted a single time. The chain combines TRBV18 with TRBJ2-7; D call uncertain. From germline, CDR1 is KGHSH and CDR2 LQKENI. This CDR3 region has 14 residues. With 0 bases removed from V and 2 bases from J, the gap between germline ends came to 8 bases. The CDR3 DNA sequence: TGTGCCAGCTCACCACCGGTAGGGACCTACGAGCAGTACTTC. Its translation is CASSPPVGTYEQYF.

The chain uses TRBV5-1 and TRBJ2-2; D remains ambiguous. Per germline, CDR1 SGHRS and CDR2 YFSETQ. V gave up 4 bases and J gave up 1 base, with 11 bases separating them. The CDR3 has 15 residues. CDR3 amino acids: CASSVGQENTGELFF. The CDR3 region has the DNA TGCGCCAGCAGCGTGGGTCAGGAGAACACCGGGGAGCTGTTTTTT.

The chain couples TRBV4-2 to TRBJ2-6; D is undetermined. The V end was cut by 0 bases, the J end by 0 bases, with 6 bases between. CDR3 length equals 16 residues. Germline-derived CDR1 and CDR2 are LGHNA and YNFKEQ. The CDR3 loop is CASSQEASSGANVLTF. The CDR3 region has the DNA TGTGCCAGCAGCCAAGAGGCGAGCTCTGGGGCCAACGTCCTGACTTTC.

This clone has a handful of counts. The chain employs TRBV5-6 and TRBJ2-7; D is ambiguous. Germline loops: CDR1 SGHDT, CDR2 YYEEEE. The CDR3 is 13 amino acids. V shed 0 bases and J shed 6 bases, with 10 bases lying between them. CDR3 loop: CASSLGDISEQYF. The CDR3, as DNA: TGTGCCAGCAGCTTGGGGGATATTAGCGAGCAGTACTTC.

The chain recombines TRBV11-2 with TRBJ1-4; D gene unclear. Trimming took 4 bases from V and 8 from J, leaving 8 bases between them. Germline V gene lookup returns CDR1 SGHAT and CDR2 FQNNGV. The CDR3 has 12 residues. The CDR3 nucleotides are TGTGCCAGCAGCTATACCGGGGAAAAACTGTTTTTT. This codes for CASSYTGEKLFF.

The CDR3 DNA sequence: TGTGCCAGCAGCTCCCCGGCCAGGGTGGGTGGCTACACCTTC. Encoded protein: CASSSPARVGGYTF. The V gene is TRBV28, the J gene TRBJ1-2, with D maybe TRBD1 (5 bases). V was clipped by 6 bases and J by 7 bases, with 18 bases between them. Germline CDR1 and CDR2: MDHEN and SYDVKM. The CDR3 loop spans 14 amino acids.

The chain uses TRBV28 and TRBJ2-7; D is unclear. Germline loops: CDR1 MDHEN, CDR2 SYDVKM. The germline V and J ends were trimmed by 6 bases and 0 bases, with 12 bases remaining between them. The CDR3 runs 14 residues. The CDR3 region is CASRSMVTSYEQYF. Written as DNA, the CDR3 is TGTGCCAGCAGATCGATGGTGACCTCCTACGAGCAGTACTTC.

This sequence joins TRBV11-2 and TRBJ2-7; 7 bases are shared with TRBD1. Looked up from germline, CDR1 is SGHAT and CDR2 is FQNNGV. V was clipped by 2 bases and J by 4 bases; unmatched bases: 14. This CDR3 has 17 residues. The CDR3: CASSLKDGTALYYEQYF. The CDR3 DNA reads TGTGCCAGCAGCTTAAAAGATGGGACAGCTCTTTATTACGAGCAGTACTTC.

The chain is built from TRBV14 and TRBJ1-4, with TRBD1 identical over 9 bases. This CDR3 has 15 amino acids. CDR1 is SGHDN, CDR2 FVKESK, per germline. V gave up 3 bases and J gave up 8 bases; unmatched junction bases: 7. The CDR3 DNA reads TGTGCCAGCAGCCACCTGGGACAGGGAGACGAAAAACTGTTTTTT. Translated, it gives CASSHLGQGDEKLFF.

The chain employs TRBV12-5 and TRBJ1-1; D not certain. Trimming stripped 2 bases from V and 3 bases from J, with 25 bases between. The CDR3 totals 19 residues. Germline V CDR1 and CDR2: LGHNT, FRNRAP. The CDR3 DNA follows: TGTGCTAGTGGTTTGCTCGAGAGTTGGGAATCCGCTGGTGACACTGAAGCTTTCTTT. Residues: CASGLLESWESAGDTEAFF.